The 13 T cell receptor beta chains below were found in one sample sequenced in a study of T cells in women clearing cervical HPV infection. Produced via immunoSEQ multiplex PCR; TCRdb's table is partial and in-frame only. This table lists 20,000 to 25,000 clones. Sequences were obtained from blood buffy coat. The receptor source for this set is a woman between 18 and 70 years old with a cervical HPV16 infection that either progressed to CIN3+ or cleared (not recorded which).

Note on this clone: The read finishes 3 residues shy of the CDR3 end, and the germline J gene is used to complete it. The chain carries TRBV30 and TRBJ2-5; 7 nucleotides agree with TRBD1. Per germline, CDR1 GTSNPN and CDR2 SVGIG (reference sequence). V was clipped by 0 bases and J by 5 bases; unmatched bases: 3. CDR3 length equals 13 residues. The CDR3 spells CAWSVRGRETQYF. The CDR3 DNA, read in part, is TGTGCCTGGAGTGTTAGGGGGCGGGAGACC.

In regard to this clone: The CDR3 is cut off 3 residues early in the read; its end comes from the germline J gene. The chain is built from TRBV5-4 and TRBJ1-1; no reliable D call. V lost 4 bases and J lost 3, with 7 bases in between. The CDR3 is made up of 12 amino acids. Germline-derived CDR1 and CDR2 are SGHNT and YYREEE (reference sequence). CDR3 amino acids: CASSVQYTEAFF. The covered CDR3 bases are TGTGCCAGCAGCGTCCAATACACTGAA.

A remark on this clone: The read finishes 3 residues shy of the CDR3 end, and the germline J gene is used to complete it. V usage is TRBV5-1 and J usage is TRBJ1-2; no definite D call. Trimming removed 0 bases from V and 3 bases from J, with 6 bases in between. Germline CDR1 and CDR2: SGHRS and YFSETQ. CDR3 length: 13 amino acids. The part of the CDR3 DNA that was read is TGCGCCAGCAGCTTGGTGGCAGACTATGGC. It encodes CASSLVADYG. The whole CDR3 reads CASSLVADYGYTF. The complete variable domain, with remaining parts taken from reference TRBV5-1 and TRBJ1-2, reads KAGVTQTPRYLIKTRGQQVTLSCSPISGHRSVSWYQQTPGQGLQFLFEYFSETQRNKGNFPGRFSGRQFSNSRSEMNVSTLELGDSALYLCASSLVADYGYTFGSGTRLTVV.

As for this clone: The missing CDR3 end, 3 residues past where the read stops, is filled in from the germline J gene. The chain has TRBV29-1 and TRBJ1-5, with 9 bases aligning to TRBD1. CDR1 and CDR2 from the germline V gene are SQVTM and ANQGSEA. CDR3 length: 15 residues. The V segment lost 7 bases and the J segment 3 bases; nucleotides outside the gene matches: 10. The CDR3 bases that were read are TGCAGCGCGCGAAGCGGGACAGGGAACAATCAGCCC. The encoded protein is CSARSGTGNNQP. Given in full, the CDR3 is CSARSGTGNNQPQHF. Full variable domain (rest looked up from reference TRBV29-1 and TRBJ1-5): SAVISQKPSRDICQRGTSLTIQCQVDSQVTMMFWYRQQPGQSLTLIATANQGSEATYESGFVIDKFPISRPNLTFSTLTVSNMSPEDSSIYLCSARSGTGNNQPQHFGDGTRLSIL.

On this clone itself: The observed sequence ends 3 residues before the CDR3 terminus, with the missing tail filled in from the germline J gene. V gene TRBV19 combines with J gene TRBJ2-7, with D possibly being TRBD1 (6 bases). Germline lookup yields CDR1 LNHDA and CDR2 SQIVND (reference sequence). Trimming took off 3 bases at V and 0 bases at J, with 12 bases between the two ends. This CDR3 spans 15 amino acids. CDR3 sequence reads: CASSISDRPSYEQYF. The sequenced part of the CDR3 DNA is TGTGCCAGTAGTATTTCCGACAGGCCCTCCTACGAG.

Note on this clone: Read data end 3 residues before the CDR3 end; the end is taken from the germline J gene. The gene calls are TRBV11-3 and TRBJ2-5, with a possible D match to TRBD2 (6 bases). This CDR3 is 15 amino acids long. The germline CDR1 and CDR2 sequences are SGHNT and YENEEA. CDR3 protein: CASSDRGGITDTQYF. The DNA read from the CDR3 is TGTGCCAGCAGCGACCGTGGCGGGATAACAGATACC.

Notes on this clone: The CDR3 end is not reached by the read, which stops 3 residues before it; the germline J gene fills it in. The chain combines TRBV7-3 with TRBJ2-5; 11 nucleotides match TRBD2. This CDR3 contains 17 residues. Germline V gene sequence: CDR1 SGHTA, CDR2 FQGTGA. Losses at the gene ends were 8 bases for V and 5 bases for J; bases not matched to a gene: 16. The CDR3 loop reads CASGKGTSGSFRETQYF. The part of the CDR3 DNA that was read is TGTGCCAGCGGGAAAGGGACTAGCGGTTCGTTTCGGGAGACC.

Worth noting for this clone: Read coverage stops 3 residues before the CDR3 terminus; the germline J gene supplies the remainder. The chain joins TRBV4-1 to TRBJ2-1, with 12 bases lining up with TRBD2. In germline, CDR1 is MGHRA, CDR2 YSYEKL. Trimming at V came to 3 bases and at J to 5 bases, leaving 2 bases not matched to a gene. The length of the CDR3 is 15 residues. The sequenced part of the CDR3 DNA is TGCGCCAGCAGCCACCGGACTAGCGGGAACAATGAG. It encodes CASSHRTSGNNE. The CDR3 reads in full as CASSHRTSGNNEQFF.

As concerns this clone: The observed sequence ends 3 residues before the CDR3 terminus, with the missing tail filled in from the germline J gene. The chain recombines TRBV19 with TRBJ1-2; the match to TRBD1 covers 12 bases. The CDR3 sequence is 16 residues long. Trimming removed 2 bases from V and 7 bases from J; junction bases left unmatched: 8. CDR1 and CDR2 from the germline V gene are LNHDA and SQIVND (reference sequence). This CDR3 is CASSIRGQGAYSGYTF. CDR3 DNA, as far as it was read: TGTGCCAGTAGTATAAGGGGACAGGGGGCGTATAGTGGC.

As concerns this clone: The read is 3 residues too short to cover the CDR3 end, so that end is filled in from the germline J gene. The chain combines TRBV7-6 with TRBJ2-1; 11 bases are shared with TRBD2. CDR1 SGHVS and CDR2 FNYEAQ come from the germline V gene. Trimming removed 6 bases from V and 3 bases from J; junction bases left unmatched: 4. The CDR3 has 15 residues. CDR3 region: CASSPGTSGYNEQFF. The CDR3 bases that were read are TGTGCCAGCAGTCCCGGGACTAGCGGCTACAATGAG. Variable domain in full (rest from reference TRBV7-6 and TRBJ2-1): GAGVSQSPRYKVTKRGQDVALRCDPISGHVSLYWYRQALGQGPEFLTYFNYEAQQDKSGLPNDRFSAERPEGSISTLTIQRTEQRDSAMYRCASSPGTSGYNEQFFGPGTRLTVL.

With regard to this clone: Sequencing ends 3 residues short of the CDR3 end; the germline J gene provides the rest. The genes are TRBV5-1 and TRBJ2-7; 9 positions agree with TRBD2. The CDR3 has 15 residues. Germline V gene data show CDR1 as SGHRS and CDR2 as YFSETQ. V gave up 5 bases and J gave up 0 bases; unmatched junction bases: 6. CDR3 residues: CASRRLAESSYEQYF. The CDR3 bases that were read are TGCGCCAGCAGGAGACTAGCGGAGAGCTCCTACGAG.

With respect to this clone: The sequenced fragment ends 3 residues before the CDR3 boundary, so the rest is inferred from the germline J gene. The V call is TRBV11-1, the J call TRBJ2-2, with 7 positions matching TRBD1. This CDR3 is 15 amino acids long. CDR1 is SGHAT and CDR2 is FQDESV in the germline V gene (reference sequence). The junction had 7 bases not matched to a gene; V was cut back by 5 bases and J by 4 bases. Incomplete CDR3 DNA: TGTGCCAGCAGCCACCGGGACAGATTCACCGGGGAG. Translated: CASSHRDRFTGE. The full CDR3 sequence reads CASSHRDRFTGELFF.

With regard to this clone: An end of the junction differs from the germline gene, which may be a read error. Read coverage stops 3 residues before the CDR3 terminus; the germline J gene supplies the remainder. The chain uses TRBV7-7 and TRBJ2-5; no firm D call. Germline loops: CDR1 SSHAT, CDR2 FNYEAQ (reference sequence). The CDR3 extends over 13 amino acids. CDR3 bases read: TGTGCTAGCAGCTCGACATCCTCCCGGACC. It is translated as CASSSTSSRT. The entire CDR3 is CASSSTSSRTQYF.